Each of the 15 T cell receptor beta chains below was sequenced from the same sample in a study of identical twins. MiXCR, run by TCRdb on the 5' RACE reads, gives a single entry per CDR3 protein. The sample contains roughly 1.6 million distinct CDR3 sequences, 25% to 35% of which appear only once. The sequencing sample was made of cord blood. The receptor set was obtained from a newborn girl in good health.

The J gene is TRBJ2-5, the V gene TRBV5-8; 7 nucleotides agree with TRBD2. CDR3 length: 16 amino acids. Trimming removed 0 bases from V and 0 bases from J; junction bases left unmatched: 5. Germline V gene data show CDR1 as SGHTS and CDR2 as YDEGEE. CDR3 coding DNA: TGTGCCAGCAGCTTGGGGCTAGCGGACCACCAAGAGACCCAGTACTTC. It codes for CASSLGLADHQETQYF.

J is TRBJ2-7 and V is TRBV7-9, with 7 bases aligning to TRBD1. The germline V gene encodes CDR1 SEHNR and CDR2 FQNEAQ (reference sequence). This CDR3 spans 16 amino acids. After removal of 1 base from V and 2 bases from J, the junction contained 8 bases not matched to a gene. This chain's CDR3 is CASSLDPGTAPYEQYF. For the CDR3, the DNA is TGTGCCAGCAGCTTAGATCCCGGGACAGCTCCCTACGAGCAGTACTTC.

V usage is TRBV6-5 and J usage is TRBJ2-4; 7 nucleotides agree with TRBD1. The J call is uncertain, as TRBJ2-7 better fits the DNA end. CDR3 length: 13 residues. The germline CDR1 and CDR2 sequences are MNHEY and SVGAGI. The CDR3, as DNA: TGTGCCAGCAGATTCGACAGGGTGAGCGAGCAGTACTTC. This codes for CASRFDRVSEQYF.

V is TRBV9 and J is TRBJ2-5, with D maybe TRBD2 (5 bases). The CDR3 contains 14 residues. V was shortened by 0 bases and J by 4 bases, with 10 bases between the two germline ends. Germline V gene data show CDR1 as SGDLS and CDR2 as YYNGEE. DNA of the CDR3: TGTGCCAGCAGCGTAGCCAAGGGAGCAGAGACCCAGTACTTC. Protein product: CASSVAKGAETQYF.

The CDR3 DNA follows: TGCGCCAGCAGCTTGTGGTTTGGGGACAGCAATGAGCAGTACTTC. Translation gives CASSLWFGDSNEQYF. The rearrangement uses TRBV5-1 and TRBJ2-7; TRBD1 matches 7 bases. Germline V gene data show CDR1 as SGHRS and CDR2 as YFSETQ. The CDR3 spans 15 residues. V dropped 1 base and J dropped 7; count of bases not matched to a gene: 11.

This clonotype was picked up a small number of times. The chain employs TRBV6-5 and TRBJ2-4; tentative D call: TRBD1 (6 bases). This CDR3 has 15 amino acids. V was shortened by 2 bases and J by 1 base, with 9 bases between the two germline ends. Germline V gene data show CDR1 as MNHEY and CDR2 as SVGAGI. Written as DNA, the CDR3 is TGTGCCAGCAGTTACAATACAGGGGCCAAAAACATTCAGTACTTC. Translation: CASSYNTGAKNIQYF.

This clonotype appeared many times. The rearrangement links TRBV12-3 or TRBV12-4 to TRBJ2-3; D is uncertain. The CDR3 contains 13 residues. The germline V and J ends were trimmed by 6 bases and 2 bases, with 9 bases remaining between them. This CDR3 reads CASSLTTTDTQYF. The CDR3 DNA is TGTGCCAGCAGCCTCACTACCACAGATACGCAGTATTTT.

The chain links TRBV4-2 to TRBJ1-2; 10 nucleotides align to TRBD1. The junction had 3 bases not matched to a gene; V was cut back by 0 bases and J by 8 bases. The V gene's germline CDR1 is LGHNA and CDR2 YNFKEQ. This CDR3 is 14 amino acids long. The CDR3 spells CASSQEDRGHGYTF. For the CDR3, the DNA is TGTGCCAGCAGCCAAGAAGACAGGGGGCACGGCTACACCTTC.

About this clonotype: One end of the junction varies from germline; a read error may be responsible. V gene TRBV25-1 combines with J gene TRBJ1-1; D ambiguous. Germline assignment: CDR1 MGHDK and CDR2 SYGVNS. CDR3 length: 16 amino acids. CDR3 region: CVSRDQGNMKNTEAFF. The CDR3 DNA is TGTGTCAGCAGAGACCAAGGAAACATGAAGAACACTGAAGCTTTCTTT.

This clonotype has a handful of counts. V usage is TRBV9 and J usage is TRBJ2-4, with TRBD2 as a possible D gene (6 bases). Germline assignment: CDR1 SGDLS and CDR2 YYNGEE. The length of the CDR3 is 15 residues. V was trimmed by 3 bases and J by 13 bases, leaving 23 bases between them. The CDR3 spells CASSEGTPLVREQYF. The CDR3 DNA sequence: TGTGCCAGCAGCGAGGGGACTCCACTTGTGAGGGAGCAGTACTTC. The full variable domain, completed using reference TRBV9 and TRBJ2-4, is DSGVTQTPKHLITATGQRVTLRCSPRSGDLSVYWYQQSLDQGLQFLIQYYNGEERAKGNILERFSAQQFPDLHSELNLSSLELGDSALYFCASSEGTPLVREQYFGAGTRLSVL.

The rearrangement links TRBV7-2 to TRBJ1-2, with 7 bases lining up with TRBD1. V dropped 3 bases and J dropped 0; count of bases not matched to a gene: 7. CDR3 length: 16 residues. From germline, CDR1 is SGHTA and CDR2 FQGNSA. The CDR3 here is CASSFDPGTANYGYTF. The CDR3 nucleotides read TGTGCCAGCAGCTTTGATCCCGGGACAGCTAACTATGGCTACACCTTC.

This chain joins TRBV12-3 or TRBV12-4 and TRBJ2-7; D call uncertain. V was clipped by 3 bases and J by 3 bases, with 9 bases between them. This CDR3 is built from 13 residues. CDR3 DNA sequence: TGTGCCAGCAGTTTGGATACGATCTACGAGCAGTACTTC. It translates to CASSLDTIYEQYF.

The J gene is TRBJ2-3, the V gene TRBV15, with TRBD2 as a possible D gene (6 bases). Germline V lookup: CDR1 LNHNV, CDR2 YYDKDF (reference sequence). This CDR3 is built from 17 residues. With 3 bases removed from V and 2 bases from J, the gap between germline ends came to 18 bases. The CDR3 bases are TGTGCCACCAGCAGGTCCGGGACTCAGGCGTACACAGATACGCAGTATTTT. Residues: CATSRSGTQAYTDTQYF.

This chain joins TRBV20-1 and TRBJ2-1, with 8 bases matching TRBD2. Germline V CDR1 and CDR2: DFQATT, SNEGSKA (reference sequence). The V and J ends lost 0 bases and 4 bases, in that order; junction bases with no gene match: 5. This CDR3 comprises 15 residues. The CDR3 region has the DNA TGCAGTGCTAGAGATTTCACGGGGGGGTACAATGAGCAGTTCTTC. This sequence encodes CSARDFTGGYNEQFF.

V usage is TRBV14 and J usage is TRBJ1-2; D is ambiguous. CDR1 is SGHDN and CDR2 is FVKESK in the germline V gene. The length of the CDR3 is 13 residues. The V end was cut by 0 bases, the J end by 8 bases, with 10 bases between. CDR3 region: CASSQDPVRGYTF. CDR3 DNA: TGTGCCAGCAGCCAAGACCCCGTTCGCGGCTACACCTTC.